These 2 T cell receptor beta chains originate from one sample sequenced in a study of cytomegalovirus exposure and HLA in healthy donors. Primers: 60 Vbeta forward and 13 Jbeta reverse. The data were produced by immunoSEQ multiplex PCR, yet TCRdb's version contains in-frame clones alone and is incomplete. The data contain 110,000 or so clones, about 79% of them singletons. Input material: PBMCs. These receptors all come from a young woman in good health and CMV-seronegative.

The rearrangement joins TRBV19 to TRBJ2-2; the match to TRBD2 covers 8 bases. This CDR3 comprises 16 residues. CDR1 LNHDA and CDR2 SQIVND come from the germline V gene (reference sequence). The V gene end was trimmed by 5 bases and the J gene end by 5 bases; junction bases not matched to a gene: 10. This chain's CDR3 is CASSSRGLAGTGELFF. The DNA for the CDR3 is TGTGCCAGTAGTTCCAGAGGACTAGCAGGAACCGGGGAGCTGTTTTTT.

The chain couples TRBV7-2 to TRBJ2-2; D is unresolved. Trimming removed 5 bases from V and 6 bases from J, with 4 bases in between. CDR1 SGHTA and CDR2 FQGNSA come from the germline V gene. This CDR3 contains 11 residues. CDR3 in amino acids: CASSLPGELFF. The DNA for the CDR3 is TGTGCCAGCAGCCTTCCCGGGGAGCTGTTTTTT.